A single sample gave rise to the 24 T cell receptor beta chains below, sequenced in a study of T cell responses to AZD1222 COVID-19 vaccine. Clones were sequenced by immunoSEQ multiplex PCR, and TCRdb holds only the in-frame ones, with some missing. The data contain fewer than 100,000 clones, nearly 90% of them seen just once; the ten biggest clones take up almost 8.5%. Source: peripheral blood, taken on day 0 of AZD1222 vaccination. The receptors come from an adult in good health.

The chain combines TRBV5-1 with TRBJ2-5, with D perhaps matching TRBD2 (6 bases). V gave up 4 bases and J gave up 5 bases, with 18 bases separating them. Germline lookup yields CDR1 SGHRS and CDR2 YFSETQ. The CDR3 has 15 amino acids. The CDR3 region has the DNA TGCGCCAGCAGCATACCCGGGACTCACGGGGAGACCCAGTACTTC. As protein: CASSIPGTHGETQYF.

The gene calls are TRBV9 and TRBJ1-1; possibly TRBD1 for D (5 bases). The germline CDR1 and CDR2 sequences are SGDLS and YYNGEE. The CDR3 runs to 14 residues. The ends were cut back, 4 bases at V and 1 base at J, with 11 bases in the middle. CDR3 protein: CASSLQGGNTEAFF. The CDR3 bases are TGTGCCAGCAGCCTCCAGGGAGGGAACACTGAAGCTTTCTTT.

This clone was seen a single time. This rearrangement joins TRBV5-1 to TRBJ1-2; TRBD1 agrees at 7 bases. CDR1 and CDR2 from the germline V gene are SGHRS and YFSETQ. The V gene end was trimmed by 4 bases and the J gene end by 3 bases; junction bases not matched to a gene: 6. The CDR3 sequence is 14 residues long. The DNA for the CDR3 is TGCGCCAGCAGCACAGGGACAGACTACTATGGCTACACCTTC. This gives the protein CASSTGTDYYGYTF.

The genes are TRBV2 and TRBJ1-3; D call uncertain. V lost 6 bases and J lost 0, with 12 bases in between. The CDR3 extends over 15 amino acids. Germline CDR1 is SNHLY and CDR2 is FYNNEI. The CDR3 nucleotides read TGTGCCAGCAGAATGGACGCGAGCTCTGGAAACACCATATATTTT. Its protein product is CASRMDASSGNTIYF.

The genes are TRBV3-1 (or the pseudogene TRBV3-2) and TRBJ1-6; 9 bases are a match to TRBD1. The CDR3 consists of 19 residues. Germline values: CDR1 LGHDT, CDR2 YNNKEL (reference sequence). V shed 3 bases and J 0 bases; nucleotides not matched to a gene: 9. CDR3 DNA sequence: TGTGCCAGCAGCCAGGGACAGGGTCGTGTTAGCTCCTATAATTCACCCCTCCACTTT. It encodes CASSQGQGRVSSYNSPLHF.

The DNA for the CDR3 is TGTGCCAGCAGTTCGCCTAGGGGGGGGGCCTACGAGCAGTACTTC. Encoded protein: CASSSPRGGAYEQYF. The V call is TRBV6-5, the J call TRBJ2-7; possibly TRBD2 for D (7 bases). Germline lookup yields CDR1 MNHEY and CDR2 SVGAGI. The CDR3 consists of 15 residues. Trimming stripped 4 bases from V and 2 bases from J, with 15 bases between.

This chain links TRBV7-6 with TRBJ2-7, with a weak D call TRBD1 (5 bases). The CDR3 is made up of 12 amino acids. Trimming cost V 5 bases and J 4 bases, with 9 bases left between them. Germline values: CDR1 SGHVS, CDR2 FNYEAQ. CDR3 loop: CASSRTTYEQYF. The DNA for the CDR3 is TGTGCCAGCAGCCGGACAACGTACGAGCAGTACTTC.

The chain couples TRBV18 to TRBJ1-5, with D possibly TRBD1 on 5 matching bases. The CDR3 runs 14 residues. Germline values: CDR1 KGHSH, CDR2 LQKENI. V lost 4 bases and J 3 bases, leaving 10 bases between the germline ends. The DNA of the CDR3 is TGTGCCAGCTCACTGGGACTGTTCAATCAGCCCCAGCATTTT. Its protein product is CASSLGLFNQPQHF. Variable domain in full (rest from reference TRBV18 and TRBJ1-5): NAGVMQNPRHLVRRRGQEARLRCSPMKGHSHVYWYRQLPEEGLKFMVYLQKENIIDESGMPKERFSAEFPKEGPSILRIQQVVRGDSAAYFCASSLGLFNQPQHFGDGTRLSIL.

This chain uses TRBV7-2 with TRBJ1-6; D gene uncertain. The CDR3 has 16 residues. Germline loops: CDR1 SGHTA, CDR2 FQGNSA. Trimming took off 1 base at V and 10 bases at J, with 17 bases between the two ends. The DNA of the CDR3 is TGTGCCAGCAGCTTAGAGTCAGCCCGGACGGAATCACCCCTCCACTTT. Amino acid sequence: CASSLESARTESPLHF.

This clone was observed a single time. The rearrangement joins TRBV19 to TRBJ1-4; D unclear. This CDR3 contains 15 residues. V was cut by 4 bases and J by 4 bases, with 13 bases left in between. The germline gives CDR1 LNHDA, CDR2 SQIVND (reference sequence). The DNA for the CDR3 is TGTGCCAGTAGTAGCCCCTCCGAAAGTAATGAAAAACTGTTTTTT. Its translation: CASSSPSESNEKLFF.

The chain recombines TRBV6-4 with TRBJ2-5; possible D gene TRBD2, 5 bases. CDR1 is MRHNA and CDR2 is SNTAGT in the germline V gene. The ends were cut back, 7 bases at V and 13 bases at J, with 16 bases in the middle. The CDR3 extends over 11 amino acids. Here the CDR3 reads CASTAGSSTYF. The CDR3, as DNA: TGTGCCAGCACAGCTGGATCTAGCACGTACTTC.

This chain joins TRBV6-5 and TRBJ1-2, with D uncertain. Germline CDR1 reads MNHEY; CDR2 reads SVGAGI. Trimming left V 3 bases short and J 2 bases short, with 10 bases between. The CDR3 contains 14 residues. The DNA for the CDR3 is TGTGCCAGCAGTTATGGGCATCAGAACTATGGCTACACCTTC. As protein: CASSYGHQNYGYTF.

This chain connects TRBV9 to TRBJ2-5; 8 nucleotides line up with TRBD2. J was trimmed by 5 bases and V by 4 bases; bases with no gene match: 13. Germline loops: CDR1 SGDLS, CDR2 YYNGEE. The CDR3 extends over 16 amino acids. The CDR3 here is CASSSRGALHKETQYF. The CDR3 coding sequence is TGTGCCAGCAGCTCGCGGGGGGCCCTTCACAAGGAGACCCAGTACTTC.

This clone was seen once. The chain uses TRBV7-9 and TRBJ1-6; tentative D call: TRBD1 (6 bases). Germline-derived CDR1 and CDR2 are SEHNR and FQNEAQ (reference sequence). The CDR3 runs 15 residues. Trimming took off 1 base at V and 8 bases at J, with 12 bases between the two ends. Written as DNA, the CDR3 is TGTGCCAGCAGCTTAGAGGGGGAAGGTTATTCACCCCTCCACTTT. Translation: CASSLEGEGYSPLHF.

The rearrangement joins TRBV10-3 to TRBJ1-1; D call uncertain. Germline lookup yields CDR1 ENHRY and CDR2 SYGVKD. Trimming left V 3 bases short and J 3 bases short, with 14 bases between. The CDR3 sequence is 15 residues long. The CDR3 region has the DNA TGTGCCATCAGTGACCCCGGGAAAGGAGACACTGAAGCTTTCTTT. It specifies CAISDPGKGDTEAFF.

The chain has TRBV7-2 and TRBJ2-7; D may be TRBD1 (6 bases). Germline lookup yields CDR1 SGHTA and CDR2 FQGNSA. V was clipped by 5 bases and J by 5 bases, with 19 bases between them. The CDR3 is 15 amino acids. The CDR3 bases are TGTGCCAGCAGCCCAGTGGGGGCGGCTTTACACGAGCAGTACTTC. Translating gives CASSPVGAALHEQYF.

V gene TRBV7-9 combines with J gene TRBJ1-1; D remains ambiguous. V was clipped by 5 bases and J by 1 base, with 8 bases between them. This CDR3 has 13 residues. Germline lookup yields CDR1 SEHNR and CDR2 FQNEAQ (reference sequence). CDR3: CASSPQTNTEAFF. Here the CDR3 DNA reads TGTGCCAGCAGCCCCCAGACGAACACTGAAGCTTTCTTT.

The chain employs TRBV5-5 and TRBJ1-5; no clear D. This CDR3 comprises 16 residues. The V gene's germline CDR1 is SGHKS and CDR2 YYEKEE (reference sequence). Trimming pared 4 bases from V and 0 bases from J, leaving 14 bases between. CDR3 sequence reads: CASSPNSLYSNQPQHF. The CDR3 region has the DNA TGTGCCAGCAGCCCTAACAGTCTCTATAGCAATCAGCCCCAGCATTTT.

Remarks on this clone: Mismatch with germline at one junction end may stem from a read error. The chain uses TRBV19 and TRBJ1-5; TRBD1 is a possible D gene (5 bases). This CDR3 is built from 16 residues. Germline V gives CDR1 LNHDA, CDR2 SQIVND (reference sequence). CDR3 in amino acids: CASIIPEGDGNQPQHF. For the CDR3, the DNA is TGTGCCAGTATTATACCTGAAGGGGACGGCAATCAGCCCCAGCATTTT.

The chain has TRBV6-5 and TRBJ2-7, with 7 nucleotides matching TRBD1. V dropped 7 bases and J dropped 4; count of bases not matched to a gene: 7. The CDR3 runs to 13 residues. The V gene's germline CDR1 is MNHEY and CDR2 SVGAGI. CDR3 region: CASINRGGYEQYF. The CDR3 DNA sequence: TGTGCCAGCATCAACAGGGGCGGTTACGAGCAGTACTTC.

This clone was found a few times. The gene calls are TRBV5-6 and TRBJ2-5; 9 bases fit TRBD1. Germline V gene sequence: CDR1 SGHDT, CDR2 YYEEEE. The CDR3 loop spans 17 amino acids. Trimming cost V 2 bases and J 1 base; bases outside gene matches: 9. CDR3 loop: CASSFGTGQGSQETQYF. The DNA of the CDR3 is TGTGCCAGCAGCTTCGGGACAGGGCAGGGATCCCAAGAGACCCAGTACTTC.

The rearrangement joins TRBV27 to TRBJ2-2; 8 positions agree with TRBD1. J lost 6 bases, V lost 0 bases, and 9 bases had no gene match. Germline V CDR1 and CDR2: MNHEY, SMNVEV (reference sequence). This CDR3 is 17 amino acids long. The CDR3 protein is CASSLSRAGGAPGELFF. The CDR3 nucleotides are TGTGCCAGCAGTTTATCGAGGGCAGGGGGCGCCCCCGGGGAGCTGTTTTTT.

The V gene is TRBV20-1, the J gene TRBJ1-5, with 9 bases identical to TRBD1. J was trimmed by 5 bases and V by 3 bases; bases with no gene match: 2. Germline V gene lookup returns CDR1 DFQATT and CDR2 SNEGSKA (reference sequence). The length of the CDR3 is 13 residues. The chain's CDR3 is CSASRDRDQPQHF. The CDR3 DNA is TGCAGTGCTAGTCGGGACAGGGATCAGCCCCAGCATTTT.

The chain combines TRBV6-1 with TRBJ2-7, with 7 bases identical to TRBD2. Germline V lookup: CDR1 MNHNS, CDR2 SASEGT. The CDR3 contains 12 residues. The trim removed 1 base at V and 7 bases at J, leaving 1 base unmatched. The CDR3 sequence: CASSEVGREQYF. In DNA, the CDR3 is TGTGCCAGCAGTGAAGTCGGGAGGGAGCAGTACTTC.